Sequencing of this T cell receptor (beta chain) was carried out in a study of blood T cell repertoires in COVID-19. Overall study context: The samples span acute and convalescent COVID-19 from the United States, Italy and Spain.

Germline trimming cut 7 bases from V and 9 bases from J; bases unmatched to any gene: 9. Per germline, CDR1 MGHDK and CDR2 SYGVNS. CDR3 size: 13 residues. The protocol was immunoSEQ multiplex PCR, while the TCRdb copy is restricted to in-frame clones and leaves out a portion. The sample lists about 340,000 clones, around 91% occurring once. The rearrangement joins TRBV25-1 to TRBJ2-1, with 7 bases aligning to TRBD2. The receptor comes from a woman under 30 who had recovered from COVID-19. Sample: peripheral blood. The CDR3 bases are TGTGCCAGCACGAAAGCGGGAATCAGTGAGCAGTTCTTC. Protein: CASTKAGISEQFF.